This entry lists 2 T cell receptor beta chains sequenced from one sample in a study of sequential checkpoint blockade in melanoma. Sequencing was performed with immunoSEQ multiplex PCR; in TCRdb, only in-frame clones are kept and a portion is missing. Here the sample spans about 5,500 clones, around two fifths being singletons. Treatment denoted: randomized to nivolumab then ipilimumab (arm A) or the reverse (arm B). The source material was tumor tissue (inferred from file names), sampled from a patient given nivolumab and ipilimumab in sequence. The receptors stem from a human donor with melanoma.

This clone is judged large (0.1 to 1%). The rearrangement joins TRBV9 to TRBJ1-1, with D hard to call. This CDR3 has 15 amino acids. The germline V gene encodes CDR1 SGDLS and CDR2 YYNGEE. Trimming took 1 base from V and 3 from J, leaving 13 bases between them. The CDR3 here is CASSVLRAPDTEAFF. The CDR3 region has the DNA TGTGCCAGCAGCGTACTCCGGGCCCCCGACACTGAAGCTTTCTTT.

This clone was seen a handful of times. The CDR3 loop reads CASSLAGGSPNYGYTF. The CDR3 coding sequence is TGCGCCAGCAGCTTGGCCGGGGGCAGTCCTAACTATGGCTACACCTTC. The chain combines TRBV5-1 with TRBJ1-2, with a possible D match to TRBD1 (6 bases). Germline V lookup: CDR1 SGHRS, CDR2 YFSETQ. The CDR3 extends over 16 amino acids. Deletions cut 0 bases from V and 0 bases from J, with 12 bases between.